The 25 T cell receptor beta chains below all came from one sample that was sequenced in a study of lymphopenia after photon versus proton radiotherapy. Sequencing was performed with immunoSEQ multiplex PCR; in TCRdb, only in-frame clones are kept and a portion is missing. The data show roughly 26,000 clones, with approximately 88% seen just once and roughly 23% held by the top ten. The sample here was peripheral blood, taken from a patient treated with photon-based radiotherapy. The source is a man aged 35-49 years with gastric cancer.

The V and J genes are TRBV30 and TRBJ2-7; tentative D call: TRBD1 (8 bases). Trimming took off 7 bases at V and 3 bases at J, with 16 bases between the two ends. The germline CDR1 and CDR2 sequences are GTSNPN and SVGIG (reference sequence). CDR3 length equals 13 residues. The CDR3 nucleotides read TGTGCCTTCAACAGGGGGGGAAGCTACGAGCAGTACTTC. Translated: CAFNRGGSYEQYF.

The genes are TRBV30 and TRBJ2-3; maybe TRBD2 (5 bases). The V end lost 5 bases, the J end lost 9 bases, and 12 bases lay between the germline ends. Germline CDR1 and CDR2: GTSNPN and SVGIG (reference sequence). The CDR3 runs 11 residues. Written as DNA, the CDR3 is TGTGCCTGGTTTCGTAGCGAGACGCAGTATTTT. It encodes CAWFRSETQYF.

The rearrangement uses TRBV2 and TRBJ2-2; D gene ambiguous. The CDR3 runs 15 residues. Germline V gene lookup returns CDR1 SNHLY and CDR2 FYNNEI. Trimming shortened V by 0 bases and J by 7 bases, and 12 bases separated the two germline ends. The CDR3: CASSEAGIPGGELFF. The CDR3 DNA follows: TGTGCCAGCAGTGAAGCGGGGATCCCCGGCGGGGAGCTGTTTTTT.

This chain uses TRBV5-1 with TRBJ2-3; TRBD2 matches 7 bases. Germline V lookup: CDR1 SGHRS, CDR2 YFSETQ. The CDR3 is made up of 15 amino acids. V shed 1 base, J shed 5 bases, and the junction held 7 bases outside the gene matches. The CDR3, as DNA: TGCGCCAGCAGCTTGCCCGGGGGGATCGGAGATACGCAGTATTTT. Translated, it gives CASSLPGGIGDTQYF.

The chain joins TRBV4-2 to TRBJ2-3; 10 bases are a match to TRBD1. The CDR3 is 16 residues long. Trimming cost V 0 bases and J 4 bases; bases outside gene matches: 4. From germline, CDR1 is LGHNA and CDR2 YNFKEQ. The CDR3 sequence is CASSQELGTGADTQYF. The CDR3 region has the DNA TGTGCCAGCAGCCAAGAGCTCGGGACAGGGGCAGATACGCAGTATTTT.

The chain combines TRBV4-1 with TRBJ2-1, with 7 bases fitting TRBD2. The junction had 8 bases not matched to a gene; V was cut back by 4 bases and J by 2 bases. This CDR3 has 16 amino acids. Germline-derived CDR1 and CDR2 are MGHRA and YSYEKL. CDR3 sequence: CASSPPLGGAYNEQFF. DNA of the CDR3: TGCGCCAGCAGCCCCCCCCTTGGGGGGGCCTACAATGAGCAGTTCTTC.

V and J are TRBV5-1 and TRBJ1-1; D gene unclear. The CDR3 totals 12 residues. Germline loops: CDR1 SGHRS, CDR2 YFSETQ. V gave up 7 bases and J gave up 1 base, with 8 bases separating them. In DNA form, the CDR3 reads TGCGCCAGCCGGGGAGGGAACACTGAAGCTTTCTTT. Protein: CASRGGNTEAFF.

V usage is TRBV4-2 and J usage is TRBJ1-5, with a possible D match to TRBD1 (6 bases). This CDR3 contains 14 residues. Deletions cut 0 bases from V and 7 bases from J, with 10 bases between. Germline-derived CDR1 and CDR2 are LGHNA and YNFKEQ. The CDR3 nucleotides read TGTGCCAGCAGCCAAGACAGGGGAGACCAGCCCCAGCATTTT. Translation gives CASSQDRGDQPQHF.

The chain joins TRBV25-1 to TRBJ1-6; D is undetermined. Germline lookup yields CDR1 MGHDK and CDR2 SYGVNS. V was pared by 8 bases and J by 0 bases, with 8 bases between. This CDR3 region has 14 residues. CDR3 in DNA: TGTGCCAGCCGAGGAAGCTCCTATAATTCACCCCTCCACTTT. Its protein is CASRGSSYNSPLHF.

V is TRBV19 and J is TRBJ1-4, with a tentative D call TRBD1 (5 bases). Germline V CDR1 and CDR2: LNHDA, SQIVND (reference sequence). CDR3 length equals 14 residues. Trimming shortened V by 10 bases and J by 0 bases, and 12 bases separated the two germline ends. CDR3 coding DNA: TGTGCCAAGCGACAGTCAGCAACTAATGAAAAACTGTTTTTT. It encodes CAKRQSATNEKLFF.

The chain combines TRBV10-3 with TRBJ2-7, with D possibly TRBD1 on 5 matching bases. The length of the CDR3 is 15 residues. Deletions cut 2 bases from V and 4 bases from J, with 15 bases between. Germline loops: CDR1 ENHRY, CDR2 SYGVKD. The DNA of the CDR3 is TGTGCCATCAGTGAGGACGGACAATCGCTTTACGAGCAGTACTTC. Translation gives CAISEDGQSLYEQYF.

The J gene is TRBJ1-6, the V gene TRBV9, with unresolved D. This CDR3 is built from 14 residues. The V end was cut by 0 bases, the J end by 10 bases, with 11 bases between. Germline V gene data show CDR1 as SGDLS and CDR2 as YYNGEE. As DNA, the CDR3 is TGTGCCAGCAGCGTAGGGGCTGCCGGGTCACCCCTCCACTTT. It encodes CASSVGAAGSPLHF.

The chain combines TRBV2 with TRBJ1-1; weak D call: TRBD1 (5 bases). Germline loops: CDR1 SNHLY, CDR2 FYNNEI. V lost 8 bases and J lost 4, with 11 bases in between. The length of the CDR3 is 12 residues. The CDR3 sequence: CASQTGGTEAFF. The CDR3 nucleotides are TGTGCCAGCCAAACGGGGGGCACTGAAGCTTTCTTT.

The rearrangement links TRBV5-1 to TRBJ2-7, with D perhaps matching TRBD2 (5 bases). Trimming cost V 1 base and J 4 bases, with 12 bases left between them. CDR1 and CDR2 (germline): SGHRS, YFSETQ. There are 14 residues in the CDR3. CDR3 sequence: CASSLSGRGYEQYF. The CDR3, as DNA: TGCGCCAGCAGCTTGTCCGGTAGAGGGTACGAGCAGTACTTC.

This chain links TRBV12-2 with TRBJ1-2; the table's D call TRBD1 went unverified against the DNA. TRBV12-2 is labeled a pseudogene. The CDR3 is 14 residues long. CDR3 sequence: CASRLAQGGSGYTF. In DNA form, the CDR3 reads TGTGCAAGTCGCTTAGCGCAGGGGGGTAGTGGCTACACCTTC.

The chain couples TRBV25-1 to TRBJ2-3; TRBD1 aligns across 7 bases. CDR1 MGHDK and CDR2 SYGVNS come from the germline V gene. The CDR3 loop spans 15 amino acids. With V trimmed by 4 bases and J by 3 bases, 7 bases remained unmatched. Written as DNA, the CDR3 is TGTGCCAGCAGTGCGCCACAGGGGATGACAGATACGCAGTATTTT. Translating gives CASSAPQGMTDTQYF.

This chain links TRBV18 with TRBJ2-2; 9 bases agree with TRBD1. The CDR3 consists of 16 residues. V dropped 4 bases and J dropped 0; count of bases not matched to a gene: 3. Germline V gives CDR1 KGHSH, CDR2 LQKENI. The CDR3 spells CASSLQGASNTGELFF. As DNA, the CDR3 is TGTGCCAGCTCACTACAGGGGGCCTCGAACACCGGGGAGCTGTTTTTT.

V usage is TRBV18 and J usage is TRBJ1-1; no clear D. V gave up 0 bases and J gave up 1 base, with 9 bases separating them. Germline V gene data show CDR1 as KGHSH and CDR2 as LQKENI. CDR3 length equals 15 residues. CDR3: CASSPPRAENTEAFF. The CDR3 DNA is TGTGCCAGCTCACCACCACGAGCGGAGAACACTGAAGCTTTCTTT.

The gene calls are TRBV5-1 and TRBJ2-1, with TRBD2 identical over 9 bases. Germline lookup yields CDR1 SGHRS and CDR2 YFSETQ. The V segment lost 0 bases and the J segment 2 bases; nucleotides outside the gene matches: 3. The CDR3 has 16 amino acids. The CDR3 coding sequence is TGCGCCAGCAGCTTGGTGGCGGGGGGGCCCTACAATGAGCAGTTCTTC. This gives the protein CASSLVAGGPYNEQFF.

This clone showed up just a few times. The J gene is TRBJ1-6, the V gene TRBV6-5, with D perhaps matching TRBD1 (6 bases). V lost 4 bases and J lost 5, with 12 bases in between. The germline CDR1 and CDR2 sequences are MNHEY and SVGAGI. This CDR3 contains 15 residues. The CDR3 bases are TGTGCCAGCAGTTTCGGGGGGCTCCATAATTCACCCCTCCACTTT. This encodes CASSFGGLHNSPLHF.

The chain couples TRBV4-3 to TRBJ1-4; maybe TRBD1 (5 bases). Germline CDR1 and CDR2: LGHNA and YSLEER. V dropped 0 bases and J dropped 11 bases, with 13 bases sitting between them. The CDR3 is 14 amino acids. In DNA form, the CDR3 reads TGCGCCAGCAGCCAAGATTCTGGGGACGTGAAACTGTTTTTT. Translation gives CASSQDSGDVKLFF.

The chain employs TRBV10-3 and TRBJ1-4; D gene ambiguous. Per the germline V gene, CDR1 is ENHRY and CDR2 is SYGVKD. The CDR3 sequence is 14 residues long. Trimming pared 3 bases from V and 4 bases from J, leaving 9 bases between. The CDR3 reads CAISDGLGNEKLFF. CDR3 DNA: TGTGCCATCAGTGATGGGTTGGGTAATGAAAAACTGTTTTTT.

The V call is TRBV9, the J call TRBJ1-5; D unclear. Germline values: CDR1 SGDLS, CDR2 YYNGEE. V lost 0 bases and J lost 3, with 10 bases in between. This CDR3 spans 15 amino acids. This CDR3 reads CASSVGGEANQPQHF. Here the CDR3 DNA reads TGTGCCAGCAGCGTAGGCGGGGAGGCCAATCAGCCCCAGCATTTT.

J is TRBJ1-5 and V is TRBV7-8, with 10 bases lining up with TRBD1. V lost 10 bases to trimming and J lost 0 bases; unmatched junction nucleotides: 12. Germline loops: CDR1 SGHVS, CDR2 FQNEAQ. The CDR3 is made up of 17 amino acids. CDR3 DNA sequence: TGTGCCAATACGGGACAGGGGAAACACTATAGCAATCAGCCCCAGCATTTT. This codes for CANTGQGKHYSNQPQHF.

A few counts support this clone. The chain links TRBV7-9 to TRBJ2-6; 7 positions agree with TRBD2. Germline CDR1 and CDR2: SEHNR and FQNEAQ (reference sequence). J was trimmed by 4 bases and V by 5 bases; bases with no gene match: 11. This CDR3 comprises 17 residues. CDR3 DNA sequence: TGTGCCAGCAGCCCAGGACTAGGACTATGGGGGGCCAACGTCCTGACTTTC. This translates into CASSPGLGLWGANVLTF.